These 30 T cell receptor beta chains originate from one sample sequenced in a study of cytomegalovirus exposure and HLA in healthy donors. The PCR contained 60 Vbeta and 13 Jbeta primers. TCRdb's copy holds only in-frame clones and misses some; the assay was immunoSEQ multiplex PCR. Found here are under 200,000 clones, about four fifths of them singletons; the top ten hold roughly 0.5%. Material for sequencing was PBMCs. The origin of the receptors is a woman between 45 and 60 years old in good health and CMV-seronegative.

The gene calls are TRBV19 and TRBJ2-5; D is perhaps TRBD2 (5 bases). V was trimmed by 6 bases and J by 0 bases, leaving 11 bases between them. There are 14 residues in the CDR3. Germline CDR1 reads LNHDA; CDR2 reads SQIVND (reference sequence). The CDR3, as DNA: TGTGCCAGTAGCGAGCGGTGGTACCAAGAGACCCAGTACTTC. It translates to CASSERWYQETQYF.

V and J are TRBV13 and TRBJ2-1, with TRBD2 matching over 7 bases. V was clipped by 2 bases and J by 3 bases; unmatched bases: 7. The CDR3 length is 16 residues. Germline V CDR1 and CDR2: PRHDT, FYEKMQ (reference sequence). DNA for the CDR3: TGTGCCAGCAGCTTAACAGCGGGAAACTTCTACAATGAGCAGTTCTTC. The encoded protein is CASSLTAGNFYNEQFF.

V is TRBV18 and J is TRBJ2-1; a possible D gene is TRBD1 (6 bases). The V and J ends lost 5 bases and 5 bases respectively, with 16 bases between them. CDR3 length equals 15 residues. Germline V gene data show CDR1 as KGHSH and CDR2 as LQKENI. The CDR3 protein is CASSDRDMGDNEQFF. CDR3 sequence (DNA): TGTGCCAGCTCAGACCGGGACATGGGGGACAATGAGCAGTTCTTC.

The chain employs TRBV2 and TRBJ2-4; D may be TRBD1 (6 bases). There are 14 residues in the CDR3. Trimming cost V 6 bases and J 5 bases, with 14 bases left between them. CDR1 and CDR2 (germline): SNHLY, FYNNEI. The CDR3 protein is CASRATGFQNIQYF. The CDR3 nucleotides are TGTGCCAGCAGGGCAACAGGGTTCCAAAACATTCAGTACTTC.

The gene calls are TRBV11-2 and TRBJ2-5; TRBD2 aligns across 7 bases. CDR1 is SGHAT, CDR2 FQNNGV, per germline. The CDR3 runs 16 residues. With V trimmed by 1 base and J by 5 bases, 10 bases remained unmatched. As DNA, the CDR3 is TGTGCCAGCAGCTTAGGACTAGCCCGAGCCATGGAGACCCAGTACTTC. Amino acids: CASSLGLARAMETQYF.

The chain is built from TRBV5-1 and TRBJ2-3; 7 positions agree with TRBD1. V shed 7 bases, J shed 0 bases, and the junction held 5 bases outside the gene matches. The CDR3 is made up of 14 amino acids. The germline CDR1 and CDR2 sequences are SGHRS and YFSETQ. In nucleotides, the CDR3 is TGCGCCAGCTTTGACAGGGCTAGCACAGATACGCAGTATTTT. Translating gives CASFDRASTDTQYF.

This clone came up a few times. This sequence joins TRBV30 and TRBJ1-2; 9 positions match TRBD1. V shed 0 bases, J shed 7 bases, and the junction held 15 bases outside the gene matches. The CDR3 has 17 amino acids. CDR1 and CDR2 from the germline V gene are GTSNPN and SVGIG (reference sequence). The CDR3 sequence: CAWSVFTVGRQGVGYTF. CDR3 sequence (DNA): TGTGCCTGGAGTGTATTCACTGTAGGGCGACAGGGGGTTGGCTACACCTTC.

The CDR3 nucleotides are TGTGCCAGTCGGCGGGAGGTCACTTCCGATGAGCAGTTCTTC. This translates into CASRREVTSDEQFF. The chain has TRBV2 and TRBJ2-1, with TRBD2 matching 8 bases. This CDR3 spans 14 amino acids. V lost 9 bases and J lost 8; bases outside the gene matches: 12. Germline CDR1 reads SNHLY; CDR2 reads FYNNEI.

This clone was counted once. This chain uses TRBV6-6 with TRBJ1-1; 7 bases are a match to TRBD1. CDR3 length equals 14 residues. The V gene's germline CDR1 is MNHNY and CDR2 SVGAGI (reference sequence). The junction had 1 base not matched to a gene; V was cut back by 2 bases and J by 1 base. The CDR3 sequence is CASSYGTENTEAFF. The CDR3 DNA follows: TGTGCCAGCAGTTACGGGACAGAGAACACTGAAGCTTTCTTT.

This clone was counted a single time. The chain joins TRBV4-3 to TRBJ2-2, with a weak D call TRBD2 (5 bases). Germline CDR1 reads LGHNA; CDR2 reads YSLEER. V shed 0 bases and J shed 3 bases, with 11 bases lying between them. This CDR3 is 16 amino acids long. The DNA for the CDR3 is TGCGCCAGCAGCCAAGATTGGCTAGCCTACACCGGGGAGCTGTTTTTT. Translation gives CASSQDWLAYTGELFF.

The chain links TRBV7-2 to TRBJ2-5, with D perhaps TRBD1 (5 bases). Germline-derived CDR1 and CDR2 are SGHTA and FQGNSA. The V end lost 5 bases, the J end lost 11 bases, and 18 bases lay between the germline ends. This CDR3 is built from 13 residues. This CDR3 is CASSTDRFLEQYF. The CDR3 nucleotides are TGTGCCAGCAGCACCGACAGATTTTTAGAGCAGTACTTC.

This clone occurred once. V usage is TRBV28 and J usage is TRBJ2-2; 11 nucleotides line up with TRBD1. This CDR3 spans 17 amino acids. Germline-derived CDR1 and CDR2 are MDHEN and SYDVKM. V dropped 6 bases and J dropped 4; count of bases not matched to a gene: 10. The DNA for the CDR3 is TGTGCCAGCAGCCCCTTCCCCGGGACAGGGGGCACCGGGGAGCTGTTTTTT. Its translation: CASSPFPGTGGTGELFF.

The chain couples TRBV6-6 to TRBJ1-1; a weak D match, TRBD1 (6 bases). This CDR3 spans 12 amino acids. The V end lost 10 bases, the J end lost 1 base, and 10 bases lay between the germline ends. Germline V lookup: CDR1 MNHNY, CDR2 SVGAGI (reference sequence). For the CDR3, the DNA is TGTGCCACATACAGGGAGAACACTGAAGCTTTCTTT. It is translated as CATYRENTEAFF.

This sequence joins TRBV10-2 and TRBJ2-1; 7 nucleotides align to TRBD2. Germline CDR1 is WSHSY and CDR2 is SAAADI. Losses at the gene ends were 2 bases for V and 4 bases for J; bases not matched to a gene: 2. The CDR3 has 14 amino acids. In nucleotides, the CDR3 is TGCGCCAGCAGTGAGCGAGCGGGGTACAATGAGCAGTTCTTC. This codes for CASSERAGYNEQFF.

CDR3 nucleotides: TGTGCCGCCGGCAGTGACAGCGGAAACACCATATATTTT. It is translated as CAAGSDSGNTIYF. The V and J genes are TRBV28 and TRBJ1-3, with D tentatively TRBD1 (5 bases). The CDR3 length is 13 residues. The germline V gene encodes CDR1 MDHEN and CDR2 SYDVKM. Trimming cost V 11 bases and J 4 bases, with 15 bases left between them.

The chain employs TRBV28 and TRBJ1-2; 9 nucleotides agree with TRBD1. V shed 5 bases, J shed 2 bases, and the junction held 3 bases outside the gene matches. Germline V lookup: CDR1 MDHEN, CDR2 SYDVKM. The length of the CDR3 is 14 residues. In DNA form, the CDR3 reads TGTGCCAGCAGTCAAGGACAGGGGAACTATGGCTACACCTTC. This translates into CASSQGQGNYGYTF.

In this sample, this clone turned up once. This chain joins TRBV6-5 and TRBJ1-2; no clear D. The CDR3 runs to 15 residues. Germline V lookup: CDR1 MNHEY, CDR2 SVGAGI. Trimming removed 5 bases from V and 4 bases from J, with 17 bases in between. For the CDR3, the DNA is TGTGCCAGCAGTATCCTTTCGGAATCAGGCTATGGCTACACCTTC. Residues: CASSILSESGYGYTF.

The table lists this clone with a count of one. The chain uses TRBV7-2 and TRBJ1-1; TRBD1 matches 10 bases. The CDR3 covers 16 residues. V lost 5 bases to trimming and J lost 1 base; unmatched junction nucleotides: 7. Germline V gene lookup returns CDR1 SGHTA and CDR2 FQGNSA. The CDR3 is CASSPRTGGSNTEAFF. The CDR3 bases are TGTGCCAGCAGCCCGCGGACAGGGGGATCGAACACTGAAGCTTTCTTT.

V gene TRBV7-9 combines with J gene TRBJ2-1; tentatively, D is TRBD1 (5 bases). Trimming stripped 5 bases from V and 10 bases from J, with 9 bases between. Germline CDR1 SEHNR, CDR2 FQNEAQ (reference sequence). The CDR3 consists of 11 residues. CDR3 loop: CASSGAAEQFF. The CDR3 region has the DNA TGTGCCAGCAGCGGGGCAGCCGAGCAGTTCTTC.

The V and J genes are TRBV7-9 and TRBJ2-7; 10 nucleotides line up with TRBD2. The CDR3 length is 18 residues. Trimming removed 5 bases from V and 0 bases from J; junction bases left unmatched: 13. The germline CDR1 and CDR2 sequences are SEHNR and FQNEAQ (reference sequence). CDR3 amino acids: CASSPPLGASGSSYEQYF. CDR3 sequence (DNA): TGTGCCAGCAGCCCTCCACTTGGGGCTAGCGGGAGCTCCTACGAGCAGTACTTC.

A few counts support this clone. V usage is TRBV27 and J usage is TRBJ1-5; D is perhaps TRBD1 (6 bases). V shed 4 bases and J shed 0 bases, with 10 bases lying between them. This CDR3 comprises 15 residues. The V gene's germline CDR1 is MNHEY and CDR2 SMNVEV (reference sequence). The CDR3 nucleotides are TGTGCCAGCAGTTCTGACAGGATTAGCAATCAGCCCCAGCATTTT. It translates to CASSSDRISNQPQHF.

This clone occurred a few times. V usage is TRBV6-5 and J usage is TRBJ2-7, with D tentatively TRBD2 (5 bases). The CDR3 length is 12 residues. V was clipped by 6 bases and J by 6 bases, with 12 bases between them. CDR1 is MNHEY, CDR2 SVGAGI, per germline. CDR3 protein: CASSRLEGEQYF. In DNA, the CDR3 is TGTGCCAGCAGCCGTCTAGAGGGCGAGCAGTACTTC.

The chain uses TRBV5-1 and TRBJ1-6; unclear D gene. This CDR3 spans 13 amino acids. V was pared by 4 bases and J by 10 bases, with 12 bases between. CDR1 SGHRS and CDR2 YFSETQ come from the germline V gene. The CDR3 DNA is TGCGCCAGCAGCACTTTAGGAGAGTCACCCCTCCACTTT. Translation: CASSTLGESPLHF.

This clone occurred a few times. The V gene is TRBV30, the J gene TRBJ1-5; TRBD1 might be the D (5 bases). CDR3 length: 17 residues. The germline gives CDR1 GTSNPN, CDR2 SVGIG (reference sequence). The ends were cut back, 4 bases at V and 4 bases at J, with 23 bases in the middle. CDR3 sequence: CAWTAGGERWRNQPQHF. The CDR3 DNA follows: TGTGCCTGGACCGCGGGGGGGGAACGGTGGCGGAATCAGCCCCAGCATTTT.

Details on this clone: One end of the junction is discordant with germline, which a read error may explain. This chain uses TRBV7-9 with TRBJ2-7, with D uncertain. Germline CDR1 reads SEHNR; CDR2 reads FQNEAQ (reference sequence). The CDR3 consists of 14 residues. CDR3 DNA: TGTTCCAGCAGCTTAGTTCAGTACCCCTACGAGCAGTACTTC. It encodes CSSSLVQYPYEQYF.

V usage is TRBV7-9 and J usage is TRBJ2-2; the match to TRBD1 covers 9 bases. CDR1 is SEHNR, CDR2 FQNEAQ, per germline (reference sequence). With V trimmed by 4 bases and J by 4 bases, 4 bases remained unmatched. CDR3 length: 15 residues. The CDR3 coding sequence is TGTGCCAGCAGCTCCCGGACAGGGGCCACCGGGGAGCTGTTTTTT. Protein: CASSSRTGATGELFF.

V gene TRBV9 combines with J gene TRBJ2-1; TRBD2 matches at 13 bases. Germline V gene lookup returns CDR1 SGDLS and CDR2 YYNGEE. After removal of 5 bases from V and 5 bases from J, the junction contained 4 bases not matched to a gene. The CDR3 loop spans 15 amino acids. CDR3 DNA sequence: TGTGCCAGCAGTTCGGGACTAGCGGGACACAATGAGCAGTTCTTC. Translating it yields CASSSGLAGHNEQFF.

V gene TRBV28 combines with J gene TRBJ1-1; unclear D gene. V was clipped by 5 bases and J by 1 base, with 11 bases between them. The CDR3 is 14 amino acids. Germline CDR1 is MDHEN and CDR2 is SYDVKM. The CDR3: CASSPPGKNTEAFF. The CDR3, as DNA: TGTGCCAGCAGTCCCCCGGGGAAGAACACTGAAGCTTTCTTT.

This clone has a single count. J is TRBJ2-4 and V is TRBV5-1; D is uncertain. With 0 bases removed from V and 0 bases from J, the gap between germline ends came to 4 bases. This CDR3 has 14 residues. Germline lookup yields CDR1 SGHRS and CDR2 YFSETQ. The CDR3 here is CASSLDLAKNIQYF. The CDR3 DNA follows: TGCGCCAGCAGCTTGGACTTAGCCAAAAACATTCAGTACTTC.

CDR3 sequence: CATSSRGTGKVEAFF. The DNA for the CDR3 is TGTGCCACCAGCAGCCGAGGGACAGGGAAGGTTGAAGCTTTCTTT. The gene calls are TRBV15 and TRBJ1-1, with 9 positions matching TRBD1. This CDR3 has 15 amino acids. V gave up 3 bases and J gave up 7 bases; unmatched junction bases: 9. Germline values: CDR1 LNHNV, CDR2 YYDKDF (reference sequence).